The clone carrying this T cell receptor beta chain has only a few counts. Its antigen is not identified. This specimen belongs to a study of T cells in localized non-small cell lung cancer. The protocol was immunoSEQ multiplex PCR, while the TCRdb copy is restricted to in-frame clones and leaves out a portion. The top ten hold over 0.95% of the sample, which has roughly 24,000 clones, 86% seen once. Overall study findings and caveats: Adjacent lung held a median roughly 60 of the top 100 tumor clones. Heterogeneity stays possible, as sequencing covered only one tumor region. It was uninvolved adjacent lung that showed the highest T cell clonality, exceeding tumor. A higher density of T cells in blood coincided with extended overall survival.

CDR1 SGHNT and CDR2 YENEEA come from the germline V gene. The CDR3 has 11 amino acids. V was trimmed by 4 bases and J by 7 bases, leaving 4 bases between them. The source material was peripheral blood, sampled before any cancer treatment. This receptor was taken from a woman aged 35 to 75 with stage I lung adenocarcinoma. The J gene is TRBJ1-4, the V gene TRBV11-3; D is unresolved. Here the CDR3 reads CASSSGEKLFF. CDR3 DNA: TGTGCCAGCAGCTCCGGTGAAAAACTGTTTTTT.